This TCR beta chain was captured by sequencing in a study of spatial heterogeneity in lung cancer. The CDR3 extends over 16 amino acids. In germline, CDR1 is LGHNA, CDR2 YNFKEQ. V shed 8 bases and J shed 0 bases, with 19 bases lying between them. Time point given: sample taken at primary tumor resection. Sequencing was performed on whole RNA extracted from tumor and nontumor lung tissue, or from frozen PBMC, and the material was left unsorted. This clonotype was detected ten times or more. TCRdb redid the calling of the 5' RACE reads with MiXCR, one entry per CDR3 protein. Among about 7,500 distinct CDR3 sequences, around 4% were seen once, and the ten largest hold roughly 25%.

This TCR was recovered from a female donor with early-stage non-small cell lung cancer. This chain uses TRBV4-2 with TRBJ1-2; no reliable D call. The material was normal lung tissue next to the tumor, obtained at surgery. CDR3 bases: TGTGCCAGCTCAGAAGGCCCCCCCATAGCTAACTATGGCTACACCTTC. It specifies CASSEGPPIANYGYTF.